Detailed here is one T cell receptor (beta chain). An input of about 0.5 to 1 ug of RNA was subjected to reverse transcription using random hexamers. TCRdb re-called the immunoSEQ multiplex PCR reads through MiXCR, storing one row per CDR3 protein. The sample carries around 150,000 distinct CDR3 sequences, roughly 95% recorded once. The entry originates in a study of CD8 T cells in Susac syndrome. The V segment lost 3 bases and the J segment 5 bases; nucleotides outside the gene matches: 7. The CDR3 is 14 residues long. The germline CDR1 and CDR2 sequences are SEHNR and FQNEAQ (reference sequence). The CD8+ and CD4+ T cells were isolated magnetically using a negative isolation approach, whereas the TEMRA cells were enriched by FACS.

This clonotype was obtained from a human donor with multiple sclerosis. This chain links TRBV7-9 with TRBJ2-7; 7 bases map to TRBD2. Sequencing was done on a sample of CD4+ T cells from PBMCs. CDR3 sequence reads: CASSLAGVVDEQYF. CDR3 coding DNA: TGTGCCAGCAGCTTGGCGGGAGTGGTCGACGAGCAGTACTTC.